The 27 T cell receptor beta chains given below trace back to one sample, sequenced in a study of blood T cell repertoires in COVID-19. This table comes from immunoSEQ multiplex PCR, and its TCRdb copy is limited to in-frame clones, with some not included. The repertoire holds about 98,000 clones, with around 75% as singletons. Sample: peripheral blood. The source is a man between 70 and 80 years old with acute or convalescent COVID-19.

The chain couples TRBV3-1 (or the pseudogene TRBV3-2) to TRBJ1-4; D remains unclear. CDR3 length equals 14 residues. The germline gives CDR1 LGHDT, CDR2 YNNKEL (reference sequence). V lost 5 bases and J lost 5, with 12 bases in between. CDR3 sequence reads: CASSTRSRNEKLFF. The CDR3 nucleotides read TGTGCCAGCAGCACCCGGTCCCGGAATGAAAAACTGTTTTTT.

The gene calls are TRBV6-4 and TRBJ2-1; 7 bases are a match to TRBD2. CDR1 and CDR2 from the germline V gene are MRHNA and SNTAGT. Trimming removed 2 bases from V and 4 bases from J; junction bases left unmatched: 8. The CDR3 contains 16 residues. CDR3 sequence (DNA): TGTGCCAGCAGTGACGGCGGGGGAGAGGGTTACAATGAGCAGTTCTTC. Protein sequence: CASSDGGGEGYNEQFF.

This chain links TRBV7-6 with TRBJ2-7; 13 positions agree with TRBD2. CDR3 length: 19 amino acids. CDR1 SGHVS and CDR2 FNYEAQ come from the germline V gene. Unmatched junction bases numbered 12, after V lost 3 bases and J lost 1 base. CDR3 amino acids: CASSFGLAGEVAPSYEQYF. CDR3 bases: TGTGCCAGCAGCTTCGGACTAGCGGGAGAAGTAGCCCCGTCCTACGAGCAGTACTTC.

V usage is TRBV29-1 and J usage is TRBJ2-7; D is ambiguous. V lost 2 bases and J lost 0, with 5 bases in between. There are 12 residues in the CDR3. Looked up from germline, CDR1 is SQVTM and CDR2 is ANQGSEA. The CDR3 sequence: CSVESVSYEQYF. CDR3 nucleotide sequence: TGCAGCGTTGAAAGCGTCTCCTACGAGCAGTACTTC.

CDR3 nucleotide sequence: TGCGCCAGCAGCTTGGACAGCATGAACACTGAAGCTTTCTTT. Translated: CASSLDSMNTEAFF. This sequence joins TRBV5-1 and TRBJ1-1; D ambiguous. Germline assignment: CDR1 SGHRS and CDR2 YFSETQ. The CDR3 extends over 14 amino acids. The V end lost 0 bases, the J end lost 0 bases, and 6 bases lay between the germline ends.

This clone was recorded once. The V gene is TRBV19, the J gene TRBJ1-1; 8 nucleotides line up with TRBD1. The CDR3 consists of 16 residues. In germline, CDR1 is LNHDA, CDR2 SQIVND (reference sequence). V lost 8 bases, J lost 1 base, and 12 bases stayed unmatched. As DNA, the CDR3 is TGTGCCAGTGAAGCGTACGGAGGGACAGGGAACACTGAAGCTTTCTTT. Its translation is CASEAYGGTGNTEAFF.

The V gene is TRBV28, the J gene TRBJ1-2; no firm D call. Per germline, CDR1 MDHEN and CDR2 SYDVKM. The CDR3 extends over 13 amino acids. V was cut by 8 bases and J by 5 bases, with 15 bases left in between. This CDR3 is CASQVPTGYGYTF. CDR3 nucleotides: TGTGCCAGCCAGGTCCCTACGGGATATGGCTACACCTTC.

This clone has only one observation. Germline is not matched at one junction end, which may reflect a read error. This sequence joins TRBV5-1 and TRBJ2-6, with D possibly being TRBD1 (6 bases). CDR1 and CDR2 (germline): SGHRS, YFSETQ. The CDR3 covers 15 residues. For the CDR3, the DNA is TGCGCCAGCAGCCTCACAGGGCCTGGGGCCAACGTCCGGACTTTC. Translation: CASSLTGPGANVRTF.

This clone has ten or more counts. The chain combines TRBV10-1 with TRBJ2-1; D is unclear. Germline CDR1 WNHNN, CDR2 SYGVQD (reference sequence). Trimming took 6 bases from V and 10 from J, leaving 13 bases between them. The length of the CDR3 is 12 residues. Here the CDR3 DNA reads TGCGCCAGCAGCCCCCCGGTCCGGGAGCAGTTCTTC. It specifies CASSPPVREQFF.

This chain links TRBV6-5 with TRBJ1-4, with 8 nucleotides matching TRBD1. CDR3 length equals 14 residues. Germline assignment: CDR1 MNHEY and CDR2 SVGAGI. The V segment lost 5 bases and the J segment 8 bases; nucleotides outside the gene matches: 7. The CDR3 bases are TGTGCCAGCAGTCAGGACAGGGTTTACGAAAAACTGTTTTTT. It yields the protein CASSQDRVYEKLFF.

This chain links TRBV5-4 with TRBJ2-5; D gene ambiguous. The length of the CDR3 is 13 residues. CDR1 and CDR2 (germline): SGHNT, YYREEE (reference sequence). Trimming stripped 4 bases from V and 2 bases from J, with 9 bases between. This chain's CDR3 is CASSRGRQETQYF. The CDR3 DNA is TGTGCCAGCAGCCGCGGCAGACAAGAGACCCAGTACTTC.

The V gene is TRBV7-8, the J gene TRBJ1-5, with 12 positions matching TRBD1. Germline V gene lookup returns CDR1 SGHVS and CDR2 FQNEAQ. This CDR3 region has 16 residues. V was pared by 4 bases and J by 5 bases, with 6 bases of the junction left unmatched. The CDR3 protein is CASSWGGQGAYQPQHF. The CDR3 coding sequence is TGTGCCAGCAGCTGGGGGGGACAGGGGGCTTATCAGCCCCAGCATTTT.

The CDR3: CATTSGSSATDTQYF. The CDR3 DNA is TGTGCCACCACGTCGGGGTCTTCGGCCACAGATACGCAGTATTTT. The chain couples TRBV24-1 to TRBJ2-3, with a possible D match to TRBD2 (5 bases). Germline V gene data show CDR1 as KGHDR and CDR2 as SFDVKD. This CDR3 comprises 15 residues. V lost 8 bases and J lost 2, with 16 bases in between.

This chain links TRBV9 with TRBJ1-1; 7 bases match TRBD1. The CDR3 spans 14 residues. The junction had 6 bases not matched to a gene; V was cut back by 2 bases and J by 5 bases. In germline, CDR1 is SGDLS, CDR2 YYNGEE. The CDR3 spells CASSVTGEWTEAFF. CDR3 DNA: TGTGCCAGCAGCGTTACAGGGGAGTGGACTGAAGCTTTCTTT.

The chain combines TRBV27 with TRBJ1-3; tentatively, D is TRBD1 (6 bases). CDR1 is MNHEY, CDR2 SMNVEV, per germline (reference sequence). The V end lost 2 bases, the J end lost 0 bases, and 8 bases lay between the germline ends. The CDR3 covers 15 residues. CDR3 coding DNA: TGTGCCAGCAGTTTAGGGACAAGCTCTGGAAACACCATATATTTT. Its translation: CASSLGTSSGNTIYF.

This sequence joins TRBV28 and TRBJ2-3; 11 bases map to TRBD2. Unmatched junction bases numbered 8, after V lost 5 bases and J lost 4 bases. This CDR3 region has 16 residues. Germline values: CDR1 MDHEN, CDR2 SYDVKM. This CDR3 is CASSKLAGGLSDTQYF. In nucleotides, the CDR3 is TGTGCCAGCAGTAAATTAGCGGGAGGGTTATCAGATACGCAGTATTTT.

The chain employs TRBV10-2 and TRBJ2-7; perhaps TRBD1 as D (6 bases). Germline V gene lookup returns CDR1 WSHSY and CDR2 SAAADI. The CDR3 is 13 residues long. Trimming removed 6 bases from V and 3 bases from J, with 12 bases in between. CDR3 residues: CASRQGRVYEQYF. CDR3 nucleotide sequence: TGCGCCAGCAGACAGGGTCGGGTCTACGAGCAGTACTTC.

CDR3 coding DNA: TGTGCCAGCACCCAACTAGGGGGTGGAAGCAATCAGCCCCAGCATTTT. Residues: CASTQLGGGSNQPQHF. V is TRBV28 and J is TRBJ1-5; possibly TRBD1 for D (6 bases). V was trimmed by 7 bases and J by 1 base, leaving 17 bases between them. CDR1 is MDHEN, CDR2 SYDVKM, per germline. This CDR3 is built from 16 residues.

The V gene is TRBV5-1, the J gene TRBJ2-7; 7 positions agree with TRBD1. This CDR3 contains 15 residues. In germline, CDR1 is SGHRS, CDR2 YFSETQ. The ends lost 4 bases at V and 3 bases at J; junction bases unmatched: 10. CDR3 sequence (DNA): TGCGCCAGCAGCGTTAACAGGGGTTCACGCTACGAGCAGTACTTC. Residues: CASSVNRGSRYEQYF.

The rearrangement uses TRBV4-3 and TRBJ2-7, with a possible D match to TRBD1 (6 bases). With 1 base removed from V and 3 bases from J, the gap between germline ends came to 13 bases. Germline V gives CDR1 LGHNA, CDR2 YSLEER. The CDR3 is 15 amino acids. The CDR3 protein is CASSQGAAGDYEQYF. For the CDR3, the DNA is TGCGCCAGCAGCCAAGGGGCGGCAGGGGACTACGAGCAGTACTTC.

In DNA form, the CDR3 reads TGTGCCACCAGTGATCAACAGGGGGCTCAAGAGACCCAGTACTTC. It codes for CATSDQQGAQETQYF. This chain joins TRBV24-1 and TRBJ2-5; 9 bases are shared with TRBD1. With 3 bases clipped from V and 2 bases from J, the junction kept 3 bases outside the gene matches. This CDR3 is 15 amino acids long. Germline V gene sequence: CDR1 KGHDR, CDR2 SFDVKD.

The chain has TRBV2 and TRBJ1-2; D is unresolved. V lost 6 bases, J lost 5 bases, and 7 bases lay in between. Germline lookup yields CDR1 SNHLY and CDR2 FYNNEI. The CDR3 loop spans 11 amino acids. CDR3 in amino acids: CASRSIYGYTF. The CDR3 DNA sequence: TGTGCCAGCAGATCTATTTATGGCTACACCTTC.

The J gene is TRBJ1-1, the V gene TRBV7-6; 8 bases agree with TRBD1. Germline assignment: CDR1 SGHVS and CDR2 FNYEAQ. After removal of 5 bases from V and 4 bases from J, the junction contained 9 bases not matched to a gene. CDR3 size: 15 residues. The DNA of the CDR3 is TGTGCCAGCAGCCTCTTTGGACAGGGAAGCACTGAAGCTTTCTTT. This translates into CASSLFGQGSTEAFF. Using reference TRBV7-6 and TRBJ1-1 for the parts outside the CDR3, the full variable domain is GAGVSQSPRYKVTKRGQDVALRCDPISGHVSLYWYRQALGQGPEFLTYFNYEAQQDKSGLPNDRFSAERPEGSISTLTIQRTEQRDSAMYRCASSLFGQGSTEAFFGQGTRLTVV.

V is TRBV6-5 and J is TRBJ1-1; D gene ambiguous. V was cut by 6 bases and J by 0 bases, with 11 bases left in between. Germline CDR1 MNHEY, CDR2 SVGAGI. The length of the CDR3 is 14 residues. DNA of the CDR3: TGTGCCAGCAGGTCACTCGACATGAACACTGAAGCTTTCTTT. Translation: CASRSLDMNTEAFF.

The CDR3 DNA reads TGCGCCAGCAGCCCCAGGGCAGGAGCCTACGAGCAGTACTTC. It codes for CASSPRAGAYEQYF. The chain couples TRBV5-1 to TRBJ2-7, with a weak D call TRBD1 (5 bases). Trimming took 4 bases from V and 2 from J, leaving 13 bases between them. This CDR3 region has 14 residues. CDR1 SGHRS and CDR2 YFSETQ come from the germline V gene.

The chain is built from TRBV7-3 and TRBJ2-5; D uncertain. Germline V gene lookup returns CDR1 SGHTA and CDR2 FQGTGA. This CDR3 has 13 amino acids. V was pared by 2 bases and J by 4 bases, with 8 bases between. DNA for the CDR3: TGTGCCAGCAGCTTATCCTCTAGAGAGACCCAGTACTTC. Amino acids: CASSLSSRETQYF.

This chain joins TRBV7-9 and TRBJ2-7, with TRBD1 matching over 7 bases. CDR3 length: 15 residues. CDR1 SEHNR and CDR2 FQNEAQ come from the germline V gene (reference sequence). The trim removed 2 bases at V and 3 bases at J, leaving 7 bases unmatched. In nucleotides, the CDR3 is TGTGCCAGCAGCTTAATACAGGGGAATAACTACGAGCAGTACTTC. This encodes CASSLIQGNNYEQYF.